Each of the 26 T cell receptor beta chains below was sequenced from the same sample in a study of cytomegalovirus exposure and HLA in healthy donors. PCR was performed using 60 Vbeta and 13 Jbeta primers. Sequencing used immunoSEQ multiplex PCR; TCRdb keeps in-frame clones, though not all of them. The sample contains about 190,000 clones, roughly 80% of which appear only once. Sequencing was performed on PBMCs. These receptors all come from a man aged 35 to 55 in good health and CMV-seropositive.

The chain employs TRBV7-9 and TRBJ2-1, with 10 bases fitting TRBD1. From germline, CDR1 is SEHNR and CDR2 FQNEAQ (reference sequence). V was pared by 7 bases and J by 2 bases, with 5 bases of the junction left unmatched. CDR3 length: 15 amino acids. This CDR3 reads CASIRGTGAYNEQFF. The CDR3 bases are TGTGCCAGCATCCGCGGGACAGGGGCCTACAATGAGCAGTTCTTC.

The CDR3: CATTGGGSGYTF. The CDR3 DNA sequence: TGTGCCACCACGGGGGGGGGATCTGGCTACACCTTC. V usage is TRBV2 and J usage is TRBJ1-2; D may be TRBD1 (5 bases). This CDR3 has 12 residues. CDR1 and CDR2 (germline): SNHLY, FYNNEI. The V end lost 10 bases, the J end lost 7 bases, and 16 bases lay between the germline ends.

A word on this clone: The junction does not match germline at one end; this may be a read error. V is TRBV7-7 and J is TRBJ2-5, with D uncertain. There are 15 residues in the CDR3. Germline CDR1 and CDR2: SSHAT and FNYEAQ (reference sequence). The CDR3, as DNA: TGTGCTAGCAGCTTAGGTCTAGGTGGTCAAGAGACCCAGTACTTC. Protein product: CASSLGLGGQETQYF. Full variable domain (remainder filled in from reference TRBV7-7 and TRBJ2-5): GAGVSQSPRYKVTKRGQDVTLRCDPISSHATLYWYQQALGQGPEFLTYFNYEAQPDKSGLPSDRFSAERPEGSISTLTIQRTEQRDSAMYRCASSLGLGGQETQYFGPGTRLLVL.

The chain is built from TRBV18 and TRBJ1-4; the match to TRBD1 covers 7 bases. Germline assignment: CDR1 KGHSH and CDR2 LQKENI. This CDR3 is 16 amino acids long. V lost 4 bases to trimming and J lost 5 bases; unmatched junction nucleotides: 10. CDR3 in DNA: TGTGCCAGCTCACGCTCTGTGACAGGGCCAAATGAAAAACTGTTTTTT. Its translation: CASSRSVTGPNEKLFF.

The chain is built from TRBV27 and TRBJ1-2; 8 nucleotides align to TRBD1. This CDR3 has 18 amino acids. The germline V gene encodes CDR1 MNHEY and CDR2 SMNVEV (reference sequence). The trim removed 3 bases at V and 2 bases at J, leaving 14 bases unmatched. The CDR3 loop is CASSFLGQGGRVNYGYTF. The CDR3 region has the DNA TGTGCCAGCAGTTTCTTAGGACAGGGAGGCCGCGTCAACTATGGCTACACCTTC.

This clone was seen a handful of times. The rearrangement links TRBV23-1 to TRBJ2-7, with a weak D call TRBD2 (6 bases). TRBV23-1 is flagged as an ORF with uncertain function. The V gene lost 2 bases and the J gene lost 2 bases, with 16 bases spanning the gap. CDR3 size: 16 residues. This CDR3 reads CASSQPTRDCTYEQYF. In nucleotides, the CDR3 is TGCGCCAGCAGTCAACCTACCCGGGACTGCACCTACGAGCAGTACTTC.

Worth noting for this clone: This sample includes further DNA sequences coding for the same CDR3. In DNA, the CDR3 is TGTGCCAGCAGTTTACTGGAGGGCACAGATACGCAGTATTTT. This sequence encodes CASSLLEGTDTQYF. This chain connects TRBV27 to TRBJ2-3, with D perhaps matching TRBD2 (5 bases). Germline lookup yields CDR1 MNHEY and CDR2 SMNVEV (reference sequence). There are 14 residues in the CDR3. The ends were cut back, 2 bases at V and 1 base at J, with 7 bases in the middle.

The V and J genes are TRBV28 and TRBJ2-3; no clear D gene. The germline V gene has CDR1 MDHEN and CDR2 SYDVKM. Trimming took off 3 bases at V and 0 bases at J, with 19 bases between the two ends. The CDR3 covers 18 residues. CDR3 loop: CASSLSVQSSTSTDTQYF. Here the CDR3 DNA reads TGTGCCAGCAGTTTGAGCGTCCAAAGCTCAACTAGCACAGATACGCAGTATTTT. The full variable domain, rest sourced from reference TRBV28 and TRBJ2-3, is DVKVTQSSRYLVKRTGEKVFLECVQDMDHENMFWYRQDPGLGLRLIYFSYDVKMKEKGDIPEGYSVSREKKERFSLILESASTNQTSMYLCASSLSVQSSTSTDTQYFGPGTRLTVL.

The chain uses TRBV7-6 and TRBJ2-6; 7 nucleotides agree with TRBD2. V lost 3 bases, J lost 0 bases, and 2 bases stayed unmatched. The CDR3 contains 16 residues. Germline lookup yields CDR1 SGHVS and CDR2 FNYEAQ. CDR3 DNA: TGTGCCAGCAGCTTGGGGGGGTTCTCTGGGGCCAACGTCCTGACTTTC. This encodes CASSLGGFSGANVLTF. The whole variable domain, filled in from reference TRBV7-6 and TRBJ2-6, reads GAGVSQSPRYKVTKRGQDVALRCDPISGHVSLYWYRQALGQGPEFLTYFNYEAQQDKSGLPNDRFSAERPEGSISTLTIQRTEQRDSAMYRCASSLGGFSGANVLTFGAGSRLTVL.

Here the CDR3 DNA reads TGTGCCAGCAGCTTAATGACCGGGACAGGGGGCAATCAGCCCCAGCATTTT. This codes for CASSLMTGTGGNQPQHF. The chain is built from TRBV7-8 and TRBJ1-5; 10 nucleotides line up with TRBD1. CDR3 length equals 17 residues. Per germline, CDR1 SGHVS and CDR2 FQNEAQ. Trimming at V came to 2 bases and at J to 2 bases, leaving 6 bases not matched to a gene.

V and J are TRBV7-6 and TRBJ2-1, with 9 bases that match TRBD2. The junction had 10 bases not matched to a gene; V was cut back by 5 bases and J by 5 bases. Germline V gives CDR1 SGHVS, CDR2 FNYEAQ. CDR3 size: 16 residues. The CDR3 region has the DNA TGTGCCAGCAGCCTTAGGGGCGGGGGGGCGAACAATGAGCAGTTCTTC. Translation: CASSLRGGGANNEQFF.

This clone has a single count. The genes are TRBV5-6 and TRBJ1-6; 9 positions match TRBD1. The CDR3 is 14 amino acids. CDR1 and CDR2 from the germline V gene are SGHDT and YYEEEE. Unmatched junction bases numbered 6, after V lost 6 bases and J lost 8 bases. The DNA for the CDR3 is TGTGCCAGCACCCCGACAGGGGGAGATTCACCCCTCCACTTT. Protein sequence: CASTPTGGDSPLHF.

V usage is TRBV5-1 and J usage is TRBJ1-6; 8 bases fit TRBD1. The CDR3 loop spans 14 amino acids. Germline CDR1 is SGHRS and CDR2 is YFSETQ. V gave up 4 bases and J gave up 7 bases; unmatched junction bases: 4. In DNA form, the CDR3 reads TGCGCCAGCAGCCGGACAGGGAGAAATTCACCCCTCCACTTT. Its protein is CASSRTGRNSPLHF.

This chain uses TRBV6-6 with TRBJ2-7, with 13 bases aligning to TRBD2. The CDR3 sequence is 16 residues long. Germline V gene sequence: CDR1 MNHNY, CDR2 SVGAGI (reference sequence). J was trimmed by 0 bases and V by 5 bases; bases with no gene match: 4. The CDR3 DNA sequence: TGTGCCAGCAGTCACACTAGCGGGGGGGTCTCCTACGAGCAGTACTTC. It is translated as CASSHTSGGVSYEQYF.

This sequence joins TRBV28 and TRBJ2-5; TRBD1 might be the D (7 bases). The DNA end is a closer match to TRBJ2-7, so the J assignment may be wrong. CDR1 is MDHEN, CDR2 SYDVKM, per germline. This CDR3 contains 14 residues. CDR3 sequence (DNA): TGTGCCAGCAGAAAACCCCAGGGGGGTTACGAGCAGTACTTC. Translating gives CASRKPQGGYEQYF.

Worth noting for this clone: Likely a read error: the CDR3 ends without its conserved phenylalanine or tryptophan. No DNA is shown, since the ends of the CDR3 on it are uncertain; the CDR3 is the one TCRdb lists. The CDR3 region is CAWSGRETSPPRC. The rearrangement joins TRBV30 to TRBJ1-1; no DNA check was done on the table's D call, TRBD1. Ends included, the CDR3 has 13 residues. Germline CDR1 reads GTSNPN; CDR2 reads SVGIG (reference sequence).

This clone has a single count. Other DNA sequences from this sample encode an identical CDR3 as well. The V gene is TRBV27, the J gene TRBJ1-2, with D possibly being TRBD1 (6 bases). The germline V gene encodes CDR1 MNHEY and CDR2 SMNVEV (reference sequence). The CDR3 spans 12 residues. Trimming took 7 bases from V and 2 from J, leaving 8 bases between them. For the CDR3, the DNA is TGTGCCAGCACAACAGGGAACTATGGCTACACCTTC. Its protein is CASTTGNYGYTF.

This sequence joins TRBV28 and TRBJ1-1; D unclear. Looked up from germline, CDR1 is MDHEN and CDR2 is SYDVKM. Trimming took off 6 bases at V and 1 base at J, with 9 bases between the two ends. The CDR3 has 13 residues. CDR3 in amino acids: CASRVPGNTEAFF. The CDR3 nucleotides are TGTGCCAGCAGGGTACCGGGGAACACTGAAGCTTTCTTT.

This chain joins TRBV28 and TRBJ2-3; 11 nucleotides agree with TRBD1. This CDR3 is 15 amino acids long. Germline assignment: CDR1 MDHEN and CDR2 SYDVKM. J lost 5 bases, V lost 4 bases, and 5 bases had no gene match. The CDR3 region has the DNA TGTGCCAGCAGTTCTCGGACAGGGGGCGAAGATACGCAGTATTTT. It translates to CASSSRTGGEDTQYF.

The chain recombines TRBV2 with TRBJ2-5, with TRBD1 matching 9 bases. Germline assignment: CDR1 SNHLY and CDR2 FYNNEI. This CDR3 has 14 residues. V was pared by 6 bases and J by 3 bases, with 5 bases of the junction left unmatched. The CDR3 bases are TGTGCCAGCAGAGCCGGGACAGGGAAAGAGACCCAGTACTTC. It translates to CASRAGTGKETQYF.

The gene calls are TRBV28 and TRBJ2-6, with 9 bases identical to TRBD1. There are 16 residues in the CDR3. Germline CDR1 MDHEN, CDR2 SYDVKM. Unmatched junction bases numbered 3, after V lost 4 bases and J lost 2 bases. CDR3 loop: CASSSGTGTGANVLTF. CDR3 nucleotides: TGTGCCAGCAGTTCCGGGACAGGGACTGGGGCCAACGTCCTGACTTTC.

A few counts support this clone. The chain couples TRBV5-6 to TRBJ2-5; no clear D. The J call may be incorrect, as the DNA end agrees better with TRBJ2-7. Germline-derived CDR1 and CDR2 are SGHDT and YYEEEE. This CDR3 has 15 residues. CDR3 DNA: TGTGCCAGCAGCTTTGGTTATAAAAGCTCCTACGAGCAGTACTTC. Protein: CASSFGYKSSYEQYF.

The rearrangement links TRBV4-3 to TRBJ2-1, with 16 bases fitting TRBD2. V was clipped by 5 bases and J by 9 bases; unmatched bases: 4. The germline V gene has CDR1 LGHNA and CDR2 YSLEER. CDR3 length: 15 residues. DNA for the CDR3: TGCGCCAGCAGCTTGGGACTAGCGGGGGGGGGTGAGCAGTTCTTC. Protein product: CASSLGLAGGGEQFF.

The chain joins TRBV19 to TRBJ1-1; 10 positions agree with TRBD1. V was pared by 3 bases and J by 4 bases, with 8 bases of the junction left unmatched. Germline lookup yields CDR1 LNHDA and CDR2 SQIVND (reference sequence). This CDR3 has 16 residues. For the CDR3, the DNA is TGTGCCAGTAGTATTAGGGGACAGGGGTGGGGCACTGAAGCTTTCTTT. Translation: CASSIRGQGWGTEAFF.

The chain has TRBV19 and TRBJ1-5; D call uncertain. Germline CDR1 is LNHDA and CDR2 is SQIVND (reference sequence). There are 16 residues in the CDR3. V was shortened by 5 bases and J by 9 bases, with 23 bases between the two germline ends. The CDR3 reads CASSPPSGVYFWPQHF. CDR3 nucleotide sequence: TGTGCCAGTAGTCCCCCTAGCGGGGTATACTTTTGGCCCCAGCATTTT.

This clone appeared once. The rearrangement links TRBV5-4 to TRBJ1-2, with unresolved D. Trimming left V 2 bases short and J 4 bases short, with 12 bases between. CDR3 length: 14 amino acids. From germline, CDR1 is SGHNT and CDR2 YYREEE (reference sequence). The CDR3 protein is CASSFGGAPYGYTF. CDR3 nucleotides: TGTGCCAGCAGCTTCGGTGGTGCTCCCTATGGCTACACCTTC.